This TCR beta chain was sequenced in a study of blood T cell repertoires in COVID-19. Study details: Acute and convalescent COVID-19 specimens originated in the United States, Italy and Spain. Nucleic acid was either cDNA or gDNA, and it came from T cells, B-cell-depleted T cells, or PBMCs.

Repertoires were generated with immunoSEQ multiplex PCR, while TCRdb's copy carries only in-frame clones and drops some. Of approximately 80,000 clones in the sample, about four fifths were seen once. The CDR3 runs 15 residues. V shed 0 bases and J 7 bases; nucleotides not matched to a gene: 7. The V gene's germline CDR1 is SGHNT and CDR2 YYREEE (reference sequence). This receptor was obtained from a woman aged 70-85 years with acute or convalescent COVID-19. The sequenced material came from peripheral blood. The chain has TRBV5-4 and TRBJ2-1, with 7 bases identical to TRBD2. The chain's CDR3 is CASSLEGGGGNEQFF. As DNA, the CDR3 is TGTGCCAGCAGCTTGGAGGGCGGGGGTGGTAATGAGCAGTTCTTC.